A single sample is the source of the 16 T cell receptor beta chains below, sequenced in a study of human CD8 memory T cell subsets. UMI-labeled 5' RACE produced the TCR beta libraries. TCRdb reprocessed the 5' RACE reads, keeping one entry per CDR3 protein, no DNA. The sample holds more than 15,000 distinct CDR3 sequences. Sequencing was done on a sample of CD8+ stem-like memory T cells (TSCM and TCM) sorted from PBMCs. Subset here: stem-like memory CD8 T cells (TSTEM), CCR7+ PD-1- TIGIT-. Receptor source: a human donor in good health.

This chain joins TRBV11-2 and TRBJ2-1. There are 15 residues in the CDR3. CDR1 is SGHAT and CDR2 is FQNNGV in the germline V gene. The CDR3 spells CASSLGQGLSNEQFF.

The chain is built from TRBV23-1 and TRBJ1-2; absent DNA, TCRdb's TRBD1 call cannot be checked. TRBV23-1 is marked as an open reading frame, function uncertain. The CDR3 extends over 13 amino acids. CDR3 sequence: CASKNRVLYGYTF.

This chain joins TRBV18 and TRBJ1-5; as DNA is missing, the TRBD1 call by TCRdb cannot be tested. CDR3 length equals 16 residues. The germline CDR1 and CDR2 sequences are KGHSH and LQKENI. The CDR3: CASSLDRGRSNQPQHF.

The V call is TRBV25-1, the J call TRBJ2-1. Germline loops: CDR1 MGHDK, CDR2 SYGVNS. The CDR3 contains 13 residues. The CDR3: CASQDRSYNEQFF. The full variable domain, in which reference TRBV25-1 and TRBJ2-1 provide the parts outside the CDR3, is EADIYQTPRYLVIGTGKKITLECSQTMGHDKMYWYQQDPGMELHLIHYSYGVNSTEKGDLSSESTVSRIRTEHFPLTLESARPSHTSQYLCASQDRSYNEQFFGPGTRLTVL.

The rearrangement uses TRBV29-1 and TRBJ1-4; TCRdb selects TRBD1, and the lack of DNA leaves this call unchecked. Per the germline V gene, CDR1 is SQVTM and CDR2 is ANQGSEA. CDR3 length: 15 residues. CDR3 in amino acids: CSATGTEATNEKLFF.

This chain links TRBV9 with TRBJ1-1. In germline, CDR1 is SGDLS, CDR2 YYNGEE. The CDR3 is made up of 14 amino acids. The CDR3 reads CASSAVDGRTEAFF.

This chain connects TRBV7-2 to TRBJ2-3; the TCRdb call, TRBD2, lacks DNA for checking. Germline CDR1 and CDR2: SGHTA and FQGNSA. This CDR3 spans 16 amino acids. The CDR3 is CASSSGLAGYTDTQYF. The full variable domain, completed using reference TRBV7-2 and TRBJ2-3, is GAGVSQSPSNKVTEKGKDVELRCDPISGHTALYWYRQSLGQGLEFLIYFQGNSAPDKSGLPSDRFSAERTGGSVSTLTIQRTQQEDSAVYLCASSSGLAGYTDTQYFGPGTRLTVL.

This chain uses TRBV13 with TRBJ2-5; TCRdb selects TRBD2, and the lack of DNA leaves this call unchecked. This CDR3 comprises 17 residues. Germline assignment: CDR1 PRHDT and CDR2 FYEKMQ (reference sequence). The CDR3 protein is CASSLSGLKIAGETQYF.

V and J are TRBV20-1 and TRBJ1-5. The CDR3 is 14 amino acids. Germline lookup yields CDR1 DFQATT and CDR2 SNEGSKA (reference sequence). CDR3: CSAGHPPSNQPQHF.

The gene calls are TRBV7-9 and TRBJ2-7; TCRdb's D call, TRBD2, is unchecked because there is no DNA. Germline-derived CDR1 and CDR2 are SEHNR and FQNEAQ (reference sequence). The CDR3 sequence is 15 residues long. The CDR3 loop is CASSLAAGPSYEQYF.

This chain links TRBV7-6 with TRBJ2-7; TCRdb's D call of TRBD1 is untestable without DNA. This CDR3 comprises 16 residues. Germline lookup yields CDR1 SGHVS and CDR2 FNYEAQ. The CDR3 here is CASSLAPGQLDYEQYF.

The chain couples TRBV3-1 to TRBJ2-3; the D gene TCRdb calls, TRBD2, cannot be checked with no DNA. The CDR3 totals 16 residues. CDR1 is LGHDT and CDR2 is YNNKEL in the germline V gene (reference sequence). The CDR3 here is CASSQDVGGSTDTQYF.

J is TRBJ2-1 and V is TRBV9; without DNA, the TCRdb call of TRBD1 cannot be checked. Germline CDR1 is SGDLS and CDR2 is YYNGEE. The CDR3 consists of 15 residues. The CDR3 reads CASSVGRGTYNEQFF.

This sequence joins TRBV5-6 and TRBJ2-5; TCRdb lists TRBD2, though no DNA is available to test this call. The CDR3 is 14 amino acids. Germline CDR1 and CDR2: SGHDT and YYEEEE. The CDR3 region is CASSLVSGRETQYF.

The chain employs TRBV12-5 and TRBJ2-4. This CDR3 region has 16 residues. Germline lookup yields CDR1 LGHNT and CDR2 FRNRAP. The CDR3 spells CASGLVGNLAKNIQYF.

Here the CDR3 reads CASSPPRVQPDTQYF. V gene TRBV14 combines with J gene TRBJ2-3; the D call of TRBD2 rests on TCRdb alone, since no DNA is present to check it. Germline values: CDR1 SGHDN, CDR2 FVKESK. This CDR3 has 15 amino acids.